This T cell receptor (beta chain) was observed in a study of CD4 T cells in relation to SARS-CoV-2 and coronaviruses. As to this clone: What it recognizes is unknown.

The unexposed donors gave CD4+ T cells in about 2010-2019, prior to COVID-19. The cells were cultured for roughly 11 days before CD4+ T cells were isolated. Clones were sequenced by immunoSEQ multiplex PCR, and TCRdb holds only the in-frame ones, with some missing. The sample has about 26,000 clones, about four fifths seen once. The source of this sequence is a human donor in good health. The specimen was CD4+ T cells from PBMCs, cultured in vitro.

In nucleotides, the CDR3 is TGCGCCAGCAGCCCGGGTACACCTATGAACACTGAAGCTTTCTTT. It translates to CASSPGTPMNTEAFF. The V gene is TRBV5-1, the J gene TRBJ1-1, with D uncertain. Per germline, CDR1 SGHRS and CDR2 YFSETQ. The CDR3 has 15 amino acids. With 4 bases removed from V and 0 bases from J, the gap between germline ends came to 13 bases.